The T cell receptor beta chain under discussion was sequenced for a study of T cell changes during pregnancy in multiple sclerosis. Produced via immunoSEQ multiplex PCR; TCRdb's table is partial and in-frame only. Here the sample spans about 25,000 clones, more than 85% being singletons. Germline CDR1 and CDR2: MNHNS and SASEGT. V lost 6 bases and J lost 3, with 9 bases in between. This CDR3 is 12 amino acids long. The specimen was CD4+ T cells from peripheral blood mononuclear cells, collected in the second trimester of pregnancy. The receptor was derived from a female donor in good health, enrolled as a control in a pregnancy study. The genes are TRBV6-1 and TRBJ2-7, with D unresolved. This CDR3 reads CASRTVLYEQYF. The CDR3 DNA reads as TGTGCCAGCAGAACGGTCCTCTACGAGCAGTACTTC.